This T cell receptor (beta chain) was obtained from a study of quantifying T cell responses using KT2 cells. The overall study: RNA was reverse transcribed with TCR alpha and beta constant-region primers.

This clonotype appeared a few times. A range of KT2-to-PBMC ratios was made using fixed PBMC numbers. The CDR3 is 15 amino acids. The V and J ends lost 5 bases and 8 bases respectively, with 18 bases between them. An oligo carrying a UMI was ligated to the cDNA 3' end. First-round PCR used about 4 cycles and beta primers RC1.1 and RC1.2 covering TRBC1 and TRBC2. In TCRdb, the UMI-ligation and nested PCR reads were re-called with MiXCR into one record per CDR3 protein. This table holds 40,000 to 50,000 distinct CDR3 sequences, 17% found once. The receptor comes from a human donor. This chain links TRBV12-3 or TRBV12-4 with TRBJ1-4, with D tentatively TRBD1 (6 bases). The sample taken for sequencing was PBMCs spiked with cells of the T cell clone KT2. For the CDR3, the DNA is TGTGCCAGCAGTGGCGGACAGTTCGACTCCGAAAAACTGTTTTTT. Translation gives CASSGGQFDSEKLFF.